This T cell receptor (beta chain) was identified in a study of shared clonotypes between healthy human individuals. Turning to this clone: Different DNA sequences within this sample yield the same CDR3.

An approximately 200 ng quantity of DNA, around 30,000 T cell genomes, went into the sorted-subset replicate PCRs. Clones were read by immunoSEQ multiplex PCR, and TCRdb kept only the in-frame ones, dropping some. The sample lists 2 million to 2.5 million clones, 85% to 95% occurring once. The ends lost 3 bases at V and 5 bases at J; junction bases unmatched: 4. The germline CDR1 and CDR2 sequences are LNHDA and SQIVND (reference sequence). The CDR3 is 15 residues long. Sequenced: naive CD4+ T cells from PBMCs. Sample subset: CD45RA+ positively selected. This receptor was obtained from a man in his late teens or twenties in good health. Some clones in this sample may be carry-over from other donors' samples. This chain connects TRBV19 to TRBJ2-1; 10 bases are shared with TRBD2. CDR3 nucleotide sequence: TGTGCCAGTAGTATTAGGACTAGCGGTAACAATGAGCAGTTCTTC. The encoded protein is CASSIRTSGNNEQFF.